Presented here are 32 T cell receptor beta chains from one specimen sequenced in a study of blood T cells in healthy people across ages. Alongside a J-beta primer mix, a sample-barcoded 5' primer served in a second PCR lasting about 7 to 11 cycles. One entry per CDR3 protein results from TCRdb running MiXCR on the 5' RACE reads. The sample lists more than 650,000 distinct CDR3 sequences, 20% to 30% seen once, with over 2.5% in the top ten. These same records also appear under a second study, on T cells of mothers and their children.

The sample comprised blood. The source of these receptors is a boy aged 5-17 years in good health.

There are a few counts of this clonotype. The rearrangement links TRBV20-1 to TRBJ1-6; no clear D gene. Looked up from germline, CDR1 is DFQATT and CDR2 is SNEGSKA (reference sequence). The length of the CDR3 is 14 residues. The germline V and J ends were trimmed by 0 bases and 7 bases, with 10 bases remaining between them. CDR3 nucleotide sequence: TGCAGTGCTAGAGATCGGCTCGGCAATTCACCCCTCCACTTT. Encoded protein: CSARDRLGNSPLHF.

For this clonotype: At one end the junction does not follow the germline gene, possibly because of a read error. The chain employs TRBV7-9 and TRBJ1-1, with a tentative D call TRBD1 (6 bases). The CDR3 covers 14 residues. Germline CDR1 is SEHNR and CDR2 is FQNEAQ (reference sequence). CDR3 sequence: CAGSPGELNTEAFF. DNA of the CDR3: TGTGCCGGCAGCCCAGGGGAATTGAACACTGAAGCTTTCTTT.

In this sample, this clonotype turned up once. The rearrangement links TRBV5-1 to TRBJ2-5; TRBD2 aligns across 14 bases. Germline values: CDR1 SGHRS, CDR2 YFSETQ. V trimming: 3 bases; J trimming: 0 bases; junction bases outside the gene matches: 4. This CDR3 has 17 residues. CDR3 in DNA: TGCGCCAGCAGCTCGACTAGCGGGAGGGAGTACCAAGAGACCCAGTACTTC. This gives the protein CASSSTSGREYQETQYF. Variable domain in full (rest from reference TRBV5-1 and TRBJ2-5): KAGVTQTPRYLIKTRGQQVTLSCSPISGHRSVSWYQQTPGQGLQFLFEYFSETQRNKGNFPGRFSGRQFSNSRSEMNVSTLELGDSALYLCASSSTSGREYQETQYFGPGTRLLVL.

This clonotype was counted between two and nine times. The CDR3 coding sequence is TGTGCCAGCATTCTCCGGGCCGAACGCAATGAGCAGTTCTTC. This sequence encodes CASILRAERNEQFF. The V gene is TRBV12-3 or TRBV12-4, the J gene TRBJ2-5; D gene ambiguous. Gene TRBJ2-1 matches the end of the DNA better, so the J call may be wrong. The CDR3 covers 14 residues.

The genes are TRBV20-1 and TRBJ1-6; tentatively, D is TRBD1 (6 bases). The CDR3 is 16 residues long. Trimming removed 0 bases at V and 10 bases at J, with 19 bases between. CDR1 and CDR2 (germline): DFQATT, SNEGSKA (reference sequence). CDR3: CSARDPRQEAGSPLHF. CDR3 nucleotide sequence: TGCAGTGCTAGAGACCCTCGACAGGAAGCGGGATCACCCCTCCACTTT.

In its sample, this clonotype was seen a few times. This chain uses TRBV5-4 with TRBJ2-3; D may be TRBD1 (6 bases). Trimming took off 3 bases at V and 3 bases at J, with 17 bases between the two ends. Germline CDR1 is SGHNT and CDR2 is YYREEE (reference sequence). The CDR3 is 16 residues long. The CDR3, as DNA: TGTGCCAGCAGCTGGGACCGGGCCAGGGGTACAGATACGCAGTATTTT. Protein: CASSWDRARGTDTQYF.

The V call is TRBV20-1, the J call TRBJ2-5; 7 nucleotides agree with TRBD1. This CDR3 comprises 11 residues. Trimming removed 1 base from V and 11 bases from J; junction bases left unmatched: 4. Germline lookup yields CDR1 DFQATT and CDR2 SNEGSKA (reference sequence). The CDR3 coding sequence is TGCAGTGCTAGAGGACAGGGCGCGCAGTACTTC. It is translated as CSARGQGAQYF.

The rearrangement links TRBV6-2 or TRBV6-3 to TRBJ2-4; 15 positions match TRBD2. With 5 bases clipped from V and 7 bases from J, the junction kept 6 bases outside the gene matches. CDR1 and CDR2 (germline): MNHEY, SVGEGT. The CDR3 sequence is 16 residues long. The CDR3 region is CASSRTSGGAGNIQYF. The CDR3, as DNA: TGTGCCAGCAGTCGGACTAGCGGGGGGGCGGGGAACATTCAGTACTTC.

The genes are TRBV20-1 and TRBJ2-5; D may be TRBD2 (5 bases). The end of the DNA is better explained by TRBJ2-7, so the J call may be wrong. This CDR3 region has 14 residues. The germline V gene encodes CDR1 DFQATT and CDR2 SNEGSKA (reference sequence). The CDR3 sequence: CSARPATSSYEQYF. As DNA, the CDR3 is TGCAGTGCTAGGCCGGCTACTAGCTCCTACGAGCAGTACTTC.

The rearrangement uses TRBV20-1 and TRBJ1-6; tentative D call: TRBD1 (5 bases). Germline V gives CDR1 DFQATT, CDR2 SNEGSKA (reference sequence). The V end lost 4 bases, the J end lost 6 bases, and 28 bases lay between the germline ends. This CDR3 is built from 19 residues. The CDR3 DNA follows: TGCAGTGCTAAGGAAGGTGCAGGGCTAGAGTTGGCTTTTAATTCACCCCTCCACTTT. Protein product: CSAKEGAGLELAFNSPLHF.

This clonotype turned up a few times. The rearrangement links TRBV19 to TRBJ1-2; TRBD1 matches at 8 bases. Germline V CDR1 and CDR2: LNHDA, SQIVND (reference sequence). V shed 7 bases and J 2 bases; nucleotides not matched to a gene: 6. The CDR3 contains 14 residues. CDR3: CASTPRQGNYGYTF. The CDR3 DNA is TGTGCCAGTACCCCCAGACAGGGGAACTATGGCTACACCTTC.

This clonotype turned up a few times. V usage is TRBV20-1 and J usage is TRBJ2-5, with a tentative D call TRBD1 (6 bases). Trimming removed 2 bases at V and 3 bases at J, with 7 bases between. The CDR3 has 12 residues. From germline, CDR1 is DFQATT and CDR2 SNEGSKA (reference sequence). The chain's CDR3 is CSARQGKETQYF. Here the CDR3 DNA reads TGCAGTGCTAGACAGGGGAAAGAGACCCAGTACTTC.

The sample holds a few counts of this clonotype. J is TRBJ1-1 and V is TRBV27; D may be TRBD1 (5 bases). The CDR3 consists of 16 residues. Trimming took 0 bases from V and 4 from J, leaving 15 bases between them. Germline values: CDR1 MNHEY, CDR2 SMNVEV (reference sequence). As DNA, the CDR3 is TGTGCCAGCAGTTTATCTACCGGGGGGGTCGGCACTGAAGCTTTCTTT. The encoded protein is CASSLSTGGVGTEAFF.

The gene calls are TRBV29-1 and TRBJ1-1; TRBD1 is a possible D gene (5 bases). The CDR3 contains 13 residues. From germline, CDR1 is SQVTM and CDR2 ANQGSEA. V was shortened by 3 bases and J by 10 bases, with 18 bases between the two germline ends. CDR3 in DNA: TGCAGCGTTGAGACTCGACAGACGCCGGTAGCTTTCTTT. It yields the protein CSVETRQTPVAFF.

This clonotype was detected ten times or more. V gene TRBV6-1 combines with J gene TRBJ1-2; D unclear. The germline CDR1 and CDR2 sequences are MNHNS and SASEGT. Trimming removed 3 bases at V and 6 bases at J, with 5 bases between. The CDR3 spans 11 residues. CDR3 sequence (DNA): TGTGCCAGCAGTGAGGGGAATGGCTACACCTTC. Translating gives CASSEGNGYTF.

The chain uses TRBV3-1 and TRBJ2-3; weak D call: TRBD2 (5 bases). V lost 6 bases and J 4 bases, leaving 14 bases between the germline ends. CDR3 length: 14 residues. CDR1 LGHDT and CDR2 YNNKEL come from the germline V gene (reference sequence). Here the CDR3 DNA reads TGTGCCAGCAGTCGTGACTATACAGCAGATACGCAGTATTTT. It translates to CASSRDYTADTQYF.

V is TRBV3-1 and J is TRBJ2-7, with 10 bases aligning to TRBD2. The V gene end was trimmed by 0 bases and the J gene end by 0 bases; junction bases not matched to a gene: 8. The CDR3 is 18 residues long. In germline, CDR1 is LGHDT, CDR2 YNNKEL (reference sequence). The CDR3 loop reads CASSQDAAGGLSSYEQYF. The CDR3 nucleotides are TGTGCCAGCAGCCAAGATGCAGCGGGAGGGCTTAGCTCCTACGAGCAGTACTTC.

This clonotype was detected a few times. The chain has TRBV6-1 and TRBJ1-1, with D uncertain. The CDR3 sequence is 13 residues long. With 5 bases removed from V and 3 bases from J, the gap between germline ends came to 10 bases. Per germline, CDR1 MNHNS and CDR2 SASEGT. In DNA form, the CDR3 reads TGTGCCAGCAGTACCACTTGGGACACTGAAGCTTTCTTT. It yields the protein CASSTTWDTEAFF.

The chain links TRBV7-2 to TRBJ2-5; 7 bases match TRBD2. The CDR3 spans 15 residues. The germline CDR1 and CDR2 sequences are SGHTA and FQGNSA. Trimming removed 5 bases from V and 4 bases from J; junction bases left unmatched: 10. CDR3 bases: TGTGCCAGCAGCCACCCTCCAGGGAGGGGAGAGACCCAGTACTTC. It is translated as CASSHPPGRGETQYF.

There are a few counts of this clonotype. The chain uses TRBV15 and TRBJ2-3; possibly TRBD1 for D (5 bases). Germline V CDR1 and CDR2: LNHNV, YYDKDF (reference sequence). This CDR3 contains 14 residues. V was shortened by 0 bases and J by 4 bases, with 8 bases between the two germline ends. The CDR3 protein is CATSRDVGADTQYF. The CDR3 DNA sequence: TGTGCCACCAGCAGAGATGTAGGGGCAGATACGCAGTATTTT. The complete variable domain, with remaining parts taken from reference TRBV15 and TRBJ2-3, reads DAMVIQNPRYQVTQFGKPVTLSCSQTLNHNVMYWYQQKSSQAPKLLFHYYDKDFNNEADTPDNFQSRRPNTSFCFLDIRSPGLGDTAMYLCATSRDVGADTQYFGPGTRLTVL.

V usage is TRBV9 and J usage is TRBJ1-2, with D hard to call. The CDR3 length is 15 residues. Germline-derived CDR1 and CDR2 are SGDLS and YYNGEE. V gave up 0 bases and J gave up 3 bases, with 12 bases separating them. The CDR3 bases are TGTGCCAGCAGCGTAGTCGAACACGGTGACTATGGCTACACCTTC. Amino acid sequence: CASSVVEHGDYGYTF. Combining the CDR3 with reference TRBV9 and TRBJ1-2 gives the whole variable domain DSGVTQTPKHLITATGQRVTLRCSPRSGDLSVYWYQQSLDQGLQFLIQYYNGEERAKGNILERFSAQQFPDLHSELNLSSLELGDSALYFCASSVVEHGDYGYTFGSGTRLTVV.

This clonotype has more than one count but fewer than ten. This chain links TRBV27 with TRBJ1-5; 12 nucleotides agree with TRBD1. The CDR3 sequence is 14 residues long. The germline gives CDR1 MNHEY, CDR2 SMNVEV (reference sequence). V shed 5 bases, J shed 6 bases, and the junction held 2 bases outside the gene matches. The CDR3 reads CASSGTGGSQPQHF. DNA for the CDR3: TGTGCCAGCAGTGGGACAGGGGGCAGTCAGCCCCAGCATTTT.

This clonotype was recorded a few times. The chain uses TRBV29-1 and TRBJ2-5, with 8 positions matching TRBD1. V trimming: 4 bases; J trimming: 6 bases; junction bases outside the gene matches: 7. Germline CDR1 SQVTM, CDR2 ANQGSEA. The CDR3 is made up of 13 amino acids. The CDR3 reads CSVANQGAKTQYF. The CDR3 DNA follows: TGCAGCGTTGCCAACCAGGGGGCGAAGACCCAGTACTTC.

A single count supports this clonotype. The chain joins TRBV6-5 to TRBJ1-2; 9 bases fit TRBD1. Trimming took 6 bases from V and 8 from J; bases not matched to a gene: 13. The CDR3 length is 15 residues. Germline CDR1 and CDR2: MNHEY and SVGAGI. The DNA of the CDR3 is TGTGCCAGCAGCCAGAACTTGGGACAGGGAGGCGGCTACACCTTC. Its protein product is CASSQNLGQGGGYTF.

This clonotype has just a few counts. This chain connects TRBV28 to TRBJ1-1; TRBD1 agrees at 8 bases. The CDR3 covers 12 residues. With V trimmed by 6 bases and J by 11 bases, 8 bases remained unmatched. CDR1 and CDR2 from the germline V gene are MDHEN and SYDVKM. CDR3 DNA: TGTGCCAGCAGCTTGGACAGGGTTGCGGCTTTCTTT. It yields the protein CASSLDRVAAFF.

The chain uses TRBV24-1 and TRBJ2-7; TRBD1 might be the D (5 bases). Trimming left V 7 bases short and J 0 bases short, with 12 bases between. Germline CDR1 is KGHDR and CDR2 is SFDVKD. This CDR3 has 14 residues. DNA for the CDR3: TGTGCCACCAGCTACAGGTCACCCTCCTACGAGCAGTACTTC. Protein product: CATSYRSPSYEQYF.

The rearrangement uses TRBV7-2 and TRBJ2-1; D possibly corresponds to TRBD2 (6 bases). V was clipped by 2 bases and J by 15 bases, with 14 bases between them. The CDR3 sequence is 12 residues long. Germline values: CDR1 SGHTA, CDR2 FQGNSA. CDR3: CASSLNAGPRFF. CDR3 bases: TGTGCCAGCAGCTTAAATGCGGGGCCGCGGTTCTTC.

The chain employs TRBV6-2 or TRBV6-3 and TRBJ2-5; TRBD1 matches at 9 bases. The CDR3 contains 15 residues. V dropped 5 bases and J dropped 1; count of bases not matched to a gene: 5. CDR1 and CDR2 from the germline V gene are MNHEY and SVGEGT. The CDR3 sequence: CASSARDRVQETQYF. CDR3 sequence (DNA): TGTGCCAGCAGTGCTAGGGACAGGGTCCAAGAGACCCAGTACTTC.

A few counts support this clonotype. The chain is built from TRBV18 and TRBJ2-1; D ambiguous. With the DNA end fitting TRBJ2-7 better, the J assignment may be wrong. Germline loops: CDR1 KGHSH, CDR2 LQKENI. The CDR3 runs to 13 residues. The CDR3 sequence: CASSPSSGYEQYF. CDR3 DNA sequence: TGTGCCAGCTCACCTTCCTCAGGCTACGAGCAGTACTTC.

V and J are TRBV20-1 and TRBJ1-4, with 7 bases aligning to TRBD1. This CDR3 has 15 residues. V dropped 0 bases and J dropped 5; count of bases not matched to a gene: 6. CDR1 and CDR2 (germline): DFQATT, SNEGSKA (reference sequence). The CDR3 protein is CSARETGQPNEKLFF. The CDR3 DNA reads TGCAGTGCTAGAGAGACAGGGCAACCAAATGAAAAACTGTTTTTT.

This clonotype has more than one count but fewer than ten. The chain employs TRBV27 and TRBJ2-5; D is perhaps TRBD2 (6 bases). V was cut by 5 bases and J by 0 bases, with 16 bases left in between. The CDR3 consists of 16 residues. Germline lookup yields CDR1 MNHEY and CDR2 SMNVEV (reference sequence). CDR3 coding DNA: TGTGCCAGCAGTGGGGTTAGCGGCCCGTACCAAGAGACCCAGTACTTC. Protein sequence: CASSGVSGPYQETQYF.

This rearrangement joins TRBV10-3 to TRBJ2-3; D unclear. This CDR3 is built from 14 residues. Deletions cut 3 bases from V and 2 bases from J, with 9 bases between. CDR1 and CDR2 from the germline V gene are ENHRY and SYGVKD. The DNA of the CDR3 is TGTGCCATCAGTGAATCGGAGAACACAGATACGCAGTATTTT. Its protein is CAISESENTDTQYF.